A single sample gave rise to the 20 T cell receptor beta chains below, sequenced in a study of blood T cell repertoires in COVID-19. Repertoires were generated with immunoSEQ multiplex PCR, while TCRdb's copy carries only in-frame clones and drops some. The sample contains 150,000 to 200,000 clones, 70% to 90% of which appear only once. The sample was peripheral blood. Source of these receptors: a man younger than 30 who had recovered from COVID-19.

The V gene is TRBV5-1, the J gene TRBJ1-1, with unresolved D. Trimming pared 4 bases from V and 0 bases from J, leaving 7 bases between. Germline CDR1 is SGHRS and CDR2 is YFSETQ. The CDR3 runs to 13 residues. In nucleotides, the CDR3 is TGCGCCAGCAGCGGCCTCATGAACACTGAAGCTTTCTTT. Translation: CASSGLMNTEAFF.

In its sample, this clone was seen once. The chain is built from TRBV5-6 and TRBJ2-7; 10 nucleotides agree with TRBD1. CDR1 and CDR2 from the germline V gene are SGHDT and YYEEEE. The V gene end was trimmed by 3 bases and the J gene end by 5 bases; junction bases not matched to a gene: 5. This CDR3 is 14 amino acids long. CDR3 DNA sequence: TGTGCCAGCAGCTCACCGACAGGGGGCAACGAGCAGTACTTC. This codes for CASSSPTGGNEQYF.

This clone showed up just once. This sequence joins TRBV4-3 and TRBJ1-1; 7 nucleotides agree with TRBD1. Germline loops: CDR1 LGHNA, CDR2 YSLEER. The CDR3 totals 17 residues. The trim removed 1 base at V and 0 bases at J, leaving 8 bases unmatched. CDR3 DNA sequence: TGCGCCAGCAGCCAAGCACCCGGGACAGTAATGAACACTGAAGCTTTCTTT. It yields the protein CASSQAPGTVMNTEAFF.

V is TRBV9 and J is TRBJ2-5, with 8 nucleotides matching TRBD2. V was clipped by 4 bases and J by 2 bases; unmatched bases: 16. The CDR3 totals 18 residues. Germline CDR1 SGDLS, CDR2 YYNGEE. CDR3 protein: CASSRQGGGTRSQETQYF. CDR3 bases: TGTGCCAGCAGCCGTCAGGGAGGAGGGACTAGAAGTCAAGAGACCCAGTACTTC.

This clone was observed a single time. The chain recombines TRBV29-1 with TRBJ2-7; no firm D call. There are 12 residues in the CDR3. The V end lost 4 bases, the J end lost 3 bases, and 10 bases lay between the germline ends. Germline CDR1 SQVTM, CDR2 ANQGSEA. The chain's CDR3 is CSVGGTYYEQYF. CDR3 nucleotide sequence: TGCAGCGTTGGCGGCACCTACTACGAGCAGTACTTC.

J is TRBJ2-4 and V is TRBV12-3 or TRBV12-4; the D is unclear. Trimming removed 0 bases from V and 8 bases from J, with 8 bases in between. The CDR3 has 13 amino acids. The CDR3 spells CASSLALSDIQYF. CDR3 coding DNA: TGTGCCAGCAGTTTAGCGCTTAGTGACATTCAGTACTTC.

V and J are TRBV4-3 and TRBJ2-5; D gene uncertain. This CDR3 contains 15 residues. Trimming took 0 bases from V and 4 from J, leaving 12 bases between them. Germline-derived CDR1 and CDR2 are LGHNA and YSLEER. The CDR3 coding sequence is TGCGCCAGCAGCCAAGATTTTGGCTTCATAGAGACCCAGTACTTC. Residues: CASSQDFGFIETQYF.

The chain joins TRBV14 to TRBJ2-1; 7 nucleotides match TRBD2. This CDR3 region has 16 residues. The J segment lost 6 bases and the V segment lost 4 bases, leaving 12 bases of the junction unmatched. Germline V lookup: CDR1 SGHDN, CDR2 FVKESK. The CDR3 DNA reads as TGTGCCAGCAGCCTATCTTCCGGGACTATTCGCAATGAGCAGTTCTTC. It yields the protein CASSLSSGTIRNEQFF.

The CDR3 DNA is TGCGCCAGCAGCCAAGTCGGGCTAGCGGGGAACACCGGGGAGCTGTTTTTT. It codes for CASSQVGLAGNTGELFF. The gene calls are TRBV4-3 and TRBJ2-2; TRBD2 matches at 8 bases. V lost 1 base and J lost 1; bases outside the gene matches: 5. Germline CDR1 is LGHNA and CDR2 is YSLEER. The CDR3 extends over 17 amino acids.

The rearrangement links TRBV9 to TRBJ2-2; weak D call: TRBD1 (6 bases). Trimming cost V 4 bases and J 0 bases, with 22 bases left between them. From germline, CDR1 is SGDLS and CDR2 YYNGEE. This CDR3 has 19 amino acids. The CDR3 protein is CASSLNSVGALPNTGELFF. CDR3 nucleotides: TGTGCCAGCAGCTTAAATTCGGTGGGGGCTCTGCCGAACACCGGGGAGCTGTTTTTT.

V and J are TRBV7-2 and TRBJ2-3; TRBD2 matches 8 bases. CDR3 size: 15 residues. CDR1 SGHTA and CDR2 FQGNSA come from the germline V gene. The V segment lost 5 bases and the J segment 5 bases; nucleotides outside the gene matches: 9. CDR3 protein: CASSLSGSPGDTQYF. CDR3 in DNA: TGTGCCAGCAGCCTCAGCGGGAGTCCCGGAGATACGCAGTATTTT.

This clone was counted a few times. The chain employs TRBV6-4 and TRBJ1-2; D is possibly TRBD1 (6 bases). The V and J ends lost 6 bases and 8 bases respectively, with 19 bases between them. From germline, CDR1 is MRHNA and CDR2 SNTAGT. The CDR3 covers 14 residues. This CDR3 is CASSPDGQYQGYTF. CDR3 coding DNA: TGTGCCAGCAGCCCTGACGGACAGTACCAGGGCTACACCTTC.

This clone has more than one count but fewer than ten. The genes are TRBV5-1 and TRBJ1-2, with 12 bases identical to TRBD1. Germline CDR1 reads SGHRS; CDR2 reads YFSETQ. V lost 0 bases, J lost 2 bases, and 5 bases stayed unmatched. This CDR3 region has 17 residues. The CDR3 spells CASSLGYGTGGNYGYTF. As DNA, the CDR3 is TGCGCCAGCAGCTTGGGGTATGGGACAGGGGGCAACTATGGCTACACCTTC.

V usage is TRBV6-5 and J usage is TRBJ2-1; 10 bases align to TRBD1. This CDR3 contains 14 residues. V dropped 7 bases and J dropped 6; count of bases not matched to a gene: 6. Per the germline V gene, CDR1 is MNHEY and CDR2 is SVGAGI. CDR3 region: CASKGGTGVNEQFF. CDR3 bases: TGTGCCAGCAAAGGTGGGACAGGGGTCAATGAGCAGTTCTTC.

The chain recombines TRBV7-9 with TRBJ2-3; 7 bases are a match to TRBD1. The junction had 2 bases not matched to a gene; V was cut back by 3 bases and J by 2 bases. The germline V gene has CDR1 SEHNR and CDR2 FQNEAQ (reference sequence). The CDR3 has 14 residues. This chain's CDR3 is CASSFDRVTDTQYF. DNA of the CDR3: TGTGCCAGCAGCTTCGACAGGGTCACAGATACGCAGTATTTT. Looking up the rest from reference TRBV7-9 and TRBJ2-3 gives the full variable domain: DTGVSQNPRHKITKRGQNVTFRCDPISEHNRLYWYRQTLGQGPEFLTYFQNEAQLEKSRLLSDRFSAERPKGSFSTLEIQRTEQGDSAMYLCASSFDRVTDTQYFGPGTRLTVL.

This rearrangement joins TRBV6-6 to TRBJ2-7; TRBD2 matches at 7 bases. The V gene's germline CDR1 is MNHNY and CDR2 SVGAGI (reference sequence). J was trimmed by 2 bases and V by 6 bases; bases with no gene match: 10. The CDR3 extends over 15 amino acids. In nucleotides, the CDR3 is TGTGCCAGCAGAGCAGCGGGGCTAGGCACCTACGAGCAGTACTTC. Its translation is CASRAAGLGTYEQYF.

The genes are TRBV28 and TRBJ1-5, with D possibly being TRBD1 (5 bases). V lost 7 bases, J lost 5 bases, and 18 bases lay in between. The CDR3 contains 15 residues. Germline V gene data show CDR1 as MDHEN and CDR2 as SYDVKM. CDR3 in amino acids: CASMNPQGWDQPQHF. The CDR3 DNA follows: TGTGCCAGCATGAATCCGCAGGGTTGGGATCAGCCCCAGCATTTT.

This sequence joins TRBV9 and TRBJ1-4; unclear D gene. CDR1 is SGDLS and CDR2 is YYNGEE in the germline V gene. With 4 bases removed from V and 4 bases from J, the gap between germline ends came to 11 bases. The CDR3 is 14 amino acids. The CDR3 here is CASSLGPSNEKLFF. The CDR3 DNA follows: TGTGCCAGCAGCCTAGGGCCCAGTAATGAAAAACTGTTTTTT. Supplemented by reference TRBV9 and TRBJ1-4, the full variable domain reads DSGVTQTPKHLITATGQRVTLRCSPRSGDLSVYWYQQSLDQGLQFLIQYYNGEERAKGNILERFSAQQFPDLHSELNLSSLELGDSALYFCASSLGPSNEKLFFGSGTQLSVL.

This chain links TRBV15 with TRBJ1-2, with TRBD1 as a possible D gene (5 bases). The CDR3 sequence is 14 residues long. Trimming stripped 1 base from V and 6 bases from J, with 12 bases between. In germline, CDR1 is LNHNV, CDR2 YYDKDF (reference sequence). The CDR3 nucleotides are TGTGCCACCAGCAGAGGGAACAGGTTCGATGGCTACACCTTC. It is translated as CATSRGNRFDGYTF.

The chain is built from TRBV3-1 (or the pseudogene TRBV3-2) and TRBJ1-2; tentative D call: TRBD1 (5 bases). Trimming left V 0 bases short and J 6 bases short, with 14 bases between. This CDR3 region has 15 residues. CDR1 and CDR2 from the germline V gene are LGHDT and YNNKEL (reference sequence). The CDR3 region is CASSQDRGQDNGYTF. The CDR3 nucleotides read TGTGCCAGCAGCCAAGATAGAGGCCAGGACAATGGCTACACCTTC.